Listed below are T cell receptor beta chains from one sample, sequenced in a study of breast tumors, draining lymph nodes, adjacent tissues. TCRdb called the multiplex PCR reads again in MiXCR, with one record for every CDR3 protein. The table shows about 230,000 distinct CDR3 sequences, with approximately 31% occurring only once. Sequencing was done on a sample of axillary lymph node tissue. The receptors here all came from a female donor with breast cancer. Some clones in this sample may be carry-over from other donors' samples. The CDR3 runs from the conserved cysteine through the conserved F or W. A D gene is named only where the DNA matches it firmly. Expanded clones get a size class; other rows say once, few or many, or leave the size out.

d_gene: TRBD2; j_gene: TRBJ2-1; abundance: .; v_gene: TRBV10-1; CDR3nt: TGCGCCAGCAGTGAGTCGGGGACTAGCGGGTATAATGAGCAGTTCTTC; CDR3aa: CASSESGTSGYNEQFF
d_gene: .; j_gene: TRBJ1-1; abundance: few; v_gene: TRBV6-1; CDR3nt: TGTGCCGGCAGTGAAGTTAACGGACGGGAAGCTTTCTTT; CDR3aa: CAGSEVNGREAFF
d_gene: .; j_gene: TRBJ1-2; abundance: many; v_gene: TRBV29-1; CDR3nt: TGCAGCGTACAGGGTTCTAGCTATGGCTACACCTTC; CDR3aa: CSVQGSSYGYTF
d_gene: TRBD1; j_gene: TRBJ2-7; abundance: many; v_gene: TRBV10-3; CDR3nt: TGTGCCATCAGTGTGGGACAGAAGAGCTACGAGCAGTACTTC; CDR3aa: CAISVGQKSYEQYF
d_gene: .; j_gene: TRBJ2-7; abundance: many; v_gene: TRBV7-2; CDR3nt: TGTGCCAGCAGCTTATATCTAGCGCGATCCTACGAGCAGTACTTC; CDR3aa: CASSLYLARSYEQYF
d_gene: TRBD2; j_gene: TRBJ2-3; abundance: .; v_gene: TRBV9; CDR3nt: TGTGCCAGTAGCGCACGGAATAGCGGGAGGGCCGGAGCCACAGATACGCAGTATTTT; CDR3aa: CASSARNSGRAGATDTQYF
d_gene: TRBD1; j_gene: TRBJ1-2; abundance: many; v_gene: TRBV2; CDR3nt: TGTGCCAGCAGCCGGGACAGGGGTAACCTTAACTATGGCTACACCTTC; CDR3aa: CASSRDRGNLNYGYTF
d_gene: .; j_gene: TRBJ1-6; abundance: many; v_gene: TRBV20-1; CDR3nt: TGCAGTGCTAGAGATCAGGGAGACAGTTCACCCCTCCACTTT; CDR3aa: CSARDQGDSSPLHF
d_gene: .; j_gene: TRBJ2-6; abundance: many; v_gene: TRBV28; CDR3nt: TGTGCCAGCAGGACTGGGGCCAACGTCCTGACTTTC; CDR3aa: CASRTGANVLTF
d_gene: TRBD2; j_gene: TRBJ2-7; abundance: .; v_gene: TRBV7-9; CDR3nt: TGTGCCAGCAGCAAGGCCCTGCTAGCGGGATTCTACGAGCAGTACTTC; CDR3aa: CASSKALLAGFYEQYF
d_gene: TRBD2; j_gene: TRBJ2-5; abundance: many; v_gene: TRBV30; CDR3nt: TGTGCCTGGAGCGTGCTAGCGGGCATACAGACCCAGTACTTC; CDR3aa: CAWSVLAGIQTQYF
d_gene: TRBD2; j_gene: TRBJ2-1; abundance: many; v_gene: TRBV2; CDR3nt: TGTGCCAGCAGTGAGTTAGCGGGGGTCTTGGTCAATGAGCAGTTCTTC; CDR3aa: CASSELAGVLVNEQFF
d_gene: .; j_gene: TRBJ2-7; abundance: many; v_gene: TRBV20-1; CDR3nt: TGCAGTGCTAGAGATTCTAGCGTAGACCGTGGCGAGCAGTACTTC; CDR3aa: CSARDSSVDRGEQYF
d_gene: TRBD1; j_gene: TRBJ2-1; abundance: many; v_gene: TRBV7-9; CDR3nt: TGTGCCAGCAGACAACAGGGGAGCGGTGAGCAGTTCTTC; CDR3aa: CASRQQGSGEQFF
d_gene: TRBD2; j_gene: TRBJ2-7; abundance: many; v_gene: TRBV5-4; CDR3nt: TGTGCCAGCAGCTTGGAACTAGCGGGGGAGGAGCAGTACTTC; CDR3aa: CASSLELAGEEQYF
d_gene: TRBD2; j_gene: TRBJ2-1; abundance: once; v_gene: TRBV9; CDR3nt: TGTGCCAGCAGCGTACCAACTAGCGGGAGGACCTACAATGAGCAGTTCTTC; CDR3aa: CASSVPTSGRTYNEQFF
d_gene: .; j_gene: TRBJ1-5; abundance: many; v_gene: TRBV29-1; CDR3nt: TGCAGCGTTGGTGATAGCGTGAATCAGCCCCAGCATTTT; CDR3aa: CSVGDSVNQPQHF
d_gene: TRBD1; j_gene: TRBJ2-7; abundance: many; v_gene: TRBV7-2; CDR3nt: TGTGCCAGCAGGCACCCGGGACAGGGCTACGAGCAGTACTTC; CDR3aa: CASRHPGQGYEQYF
d_gene: .; j_gene: TRBJ1-2; abundance: many; v_gene: TRBV30; CDR3nt: TGTGCCTGGAGTGTTTTAGGGAACTATGGCTACACCTTC; CDR3aa: CAWSVLGNYGYTF
d_gene: .; j_gene: TRBJ2-3; abundance: many; v_gene: TRBV13; CDR3nt: TGTGCCAGCAGCACTCCCGCCAGACCGGCAGATACGCAGTATTTT; CDR3aa: CASSTPARPADTQYF
d_gene: .; j_gene: TRBJ1-5; abundance: many; v_gene: TRBV6-1; CDR3nt: TGTGCCAGCAGCGTGCTTGGCAATCAGCCCCAGCATTTT; CDR3aa: CASSVLGNQPQHF
d_gene: .; j_gene: TRBJ1-5; abundance: many; v_gene: TRBV19; CDR3nt: TGTGCCAGTAGTATACACGGGGGGACATTCAATCAGCCCCAGCATTTT; CDR3aa: CASSIHGGTFNQPQHF
d_gene: .; j_gene: TRBJ1-6; abundance: many; v_gene: TRBV5-5; CDR3nt: TGTGCCAGCAGCTTGGGACCTAATTCACCCCTCCACTTT; CDR3aa: CASSLGPNSPLHF
d_gene: TRBD1; j_gene: TRBJ1-1; abundance: many; v_gene: TRBV24-1; CDR3nt: TGTGCCACCAGTCAGGGCAGGGGGAGAACTGAAGCTTTCTTT; CDR3aa: CATSQGRGRTEAFF